The 24 T cell receptor beta chains presented below share a single source sample, sequenced in a study of T-cell reconstitution after alpha-beta-depleted transplantation in children. Library preparation (for TCRbeta) was performed with unique molecular identifiers. TCRdb re-called the PCR reads through MiXCR, storing one row per CDR3 protein. The sample lists a few hundred thousand distinct CDR3 sequences, about a tenth occurring once. This sample comprised PBMCs, obtained before TCRalphabeta/CD19-depleted stem cell transplant. The origin of the receptors is a child less than two years old with acute myeloid leukemia, due to receive a stem cell transplant.

This clonotype was observed many times. The rearrangement joins TRBV9 to TRBJ2-3; D is possibly TRBD2 (6 bases). V was cut by 0 bases and J by 1 base, with 12 bases left in between. The CDR3 loop spans 16 amino acids. CDR1 is SGDLS, CDR2 YYNGEE, per germline. Here the CDR3 DNA reads TGTGCCAGCAGCGTAGCTGACGGGAGAGGCACAGATACGCAGTATTTT. Translation: CASSVADGRGTDTQYF.

The V and J genes are TRBV5-1 and TRBJ2-1; perhaps TRBD2 as D (7 bases). This CDR3 region has 13 residues. V was pared by 4 bases and J by 7 bases, with 12 bases between. Per the germline V gene, CDR1 is SGHRS and CDR2 is YFSETQ. CDR3 amino acids: CASSRGGRNEQFF. The CDR3 DNA reads TGCGCCAGCAGCAGGGGGGGAAGGAATGAGCAGTTCTTC.

This clonotype was seen many times. The chain employs TRBV18 and TRBJ2-3, with a weak D call TRBD1 (6 bases). The CDR3 consists of 15 residues. V lost 3 bases and J lost 1, with 11 bases in between. Per the germline V gene, CDR1 is KGHSH and CDR2 is LQKENI. CDR3 nucleotides: TGTGCCAGCTCACCGAGGGGGTTCGGCACAGATACGCAGTATTTT. Translating gives CASSPRGFGTDTQYF.

Many counts were recorded for this clonotype. The V call is TRBV4-1, the J call TRBJ1-4; D gene uncertain. The V gene's germline CDR1 is MGHRA and CDR2 YSYEKL. The V and J ends lost 1 base and 8 bases respectively, with 5 bases between them. CDR3 length equals 12 residues. CDR3 nucleotides: TGCGCCAGCAGCCAAGTCGAAGAAAAACTGTTTTTT. Translation gives CASSQVEEKLFF.

This clonotype was detected ten times or more. The rearrangement joins TRBV7-8 to TRBJ1-1; no clear D gene. Germline values: CDR1 SGHVS, CDR2 FQNEAQ. Between the trimmed V and J ends, which lost 2 bases and 1 base, there was a span of 5 bases. CDR3 length equals 13 residues. CDR3 bases: TGTGCCAGCAGCTTAACGGCGAACACTGAAGCTTTCTTT. It encodes CASSLTANTEAFF. Supplemented by reference TRBV7-8 and TRBJ1-1, the full variable domain reads GAGVSQSPRYKVAKRGQDVALRCDPISGHVSLFWYQQALGQGPEFLTYFQNEAQLDKSGLPSDRFFAERPEGSVSTLKIQRTQQEDSAVYLCASSLTANTEAFFGQGTRLTVV.

In this sample, this clonotype turned up many times. The J gene is TRBJ2-1, the V gene TRBV24-1, with D uncertain. This CDR3 has 15 amino acids. The germline CDR1 and CDR2 sequences are KGHDR and SFDVKD. Trimming shortened V by 0 bases and J by 1 base, and 6 bases separated the two germline ends. CDR3: CATSDLYGSYNEQFF. In nucleotides, the CDR3 is TGTGCCACCAGTGATTTGTATGGTTCCTACAATGAGCAGTTCTTC.

In its sample, this clonotype was seen many times. The chain joins TRBV9 to TRBJ2-7, with a tentative D call TRBD2 (5 bases). V lost 0 bases and J 3 bases, leaving 16 bases between the germline ends. CDR3 length: 16 amino acids. CDR1 and CDR2 from the germline V gene are SGDLS and YYNGEE. The CDR3 is CASSVGRSNPSYEQYF. Here the CDR3 DNA reads TGTGCCAGCAGCGTAGGGAGGTCCAACCCAAGCTACGAGCAGTACTTC.

There are many counts of this clonotype. The chain combines TRBV27 with TRBJ2-4; TRBD1 might be the D (6 bases). The length of the CDR3 is 13 residues. The germline V gene encodes CDR1 MNHEY and CDR2 SMNVEV (reference sequence). V was pared by 7 bases and J by 2 bases, with 9 bases between. In DNA form, the CDR3 reads TGTGCCAGCAAGGGGGTTACCAAAAACATTCAGTACTTC. Protein product: CASKGVTKNIQYF.

This clonotype was recorded a few times. This rearrangement joins TRBV18 to TRBJ2-1; TRBD2 aligns across 14 bases. V was clipped by 2 bases and J by 7 bases; unmatched bases: 10. Per the germline V gene, CDR1 is KGHSH and CDR2 is LQKENI. The CDR3 consists of 18 residues. The CDR3 DNA sequence: TGTGCCAGCTCACCAGTATCCGAGACTAGCGGGAGGGGTAATGAGCAGTTCTTC. It yields the protein CASSPVSETSGRGNEQFF.

This clonotype occurred many times. This chain joins TRBV20-1 and TRBJ1-2; D gene unclear. Germline V gives CDR1 DFQATT, CDR2 SNEGSKA (reference sequence). V was shortened by 4 bases and J by 5 bases, with 8 bases between the two germline ends. CDR3 length: 11 residues. The CDR3 reads CSATTVYGYTF. In DNA form, the CDR3 reads TGCAGTGCTACTACGGTGTATGGCTACACCTTC.

In this sample, this clonotype turned up many times. V gene TRBV20-1 combines with J gene TRBJ2-2; the D is unclear. Germline V gene sequence: CDR1 DFQATT, CDR2 SNEGSKA (reference sequence). Trimming stripped 1 base from V and 7 bases from J, with 10 bases between. This CDR3 has 13 amino acids. CDR3 coding DNA: TGCAGTGCTAGAGGTCGGCCAGGCGGGGAGCTGTTTTTT. Translation gives CSARGRPGGELFF.

With respect to this clonotype: A much larger clone is a single base away; this may be a read error. CDR3 sequence reads: CSAGQGNQPRHF. In DNA form, the CDR3 reads TGCAGTGCTGGACAGGGCAATCAGCCCCGGCATTTT. The chain employs TRBV20-1 and TRBJ1-5; 8 bases align to TRBD1. This CDR3 has 12 amino acids. CDR1 DFQATT and CDR2 SNEGSKA come from the germline V gene (reference sequence).

At least ten counts were recorded for this clonotype. The chain combines TRBV12-3 or TRBV12-4 with TRBJ1-5; D is unclear. The CDR3 is 14 residues long. V lost 3 bases and J lost 4, with 10 bases in between. As DNA, the CDR3 is TGTGCCAGCAGTTTGGAGTGGCGGAATCAGCCCCAGCATTTT. It encodes CASSLEWRNQPQHF.

This clonotype has ten or more counts. This rearrangement joins TRBV7-6 to TRBJ1-5; D remains unclear. The V and J ends lost 1 base and 10 bases respectively, with 14 bases between them. This CDR3 is built from 14 residues. CDR1 is SGHVS, CDR2 FNYEAQ, per germline. In DNA, the CDR3 is TGTGCCAGCAGCTTAGAGGTCCGTGGCAGCCCCCAGCATTTT. Protein product: CASSLEVRGSPQHF.

In this sample, this clonotype turned up many times. The chain couples TRBV5-6 to TRBJ2-6, with D perhaps being TRBD1 or TRBD2 (6 bases each). Trimming took off 3 bases at V and 2 bases at J, with 9 bases between the two ends. The CDR3 consists of 15 residues. Looked up from germline, CDR1 is SGHDT and CDR2 is YYEEEE. The CDR3, as DNA: TGTGCCAGCAGCTGGAGGGGGGCTGGGGCCAACGTCCTGACTTTC. Its protein product is CASSWRGAGANVLTF.

The J gene is TRBJ2-7, the V gene TRBV6-2 or TRBV6-3, with TRBD1 matching 10 bases. From germline, CDR1 is MNHEY and CDR2 SVGEGT. The CDR3 sequence is 16 residues long. V was clipped by 6 bases and J by 2 bases; unmatched bases: 10. The CDR3 region has the DNA TGTGCCAGCAGGCCGTTGGGACAGGGGATCGCCTACGAGCAGTACTTC. It is translated as CASRPLGQGIAYEQYF.

A note on this clonotype: A much bigger clone sits one base away, suggesting this may be a read error. The chain combines TRBV4-2 with TRBJ1-2, with 9 bases fitting TRBD1. Germline loops: CDR1 LGHNA, CDR2 YNFKEQ. This CDR3 comprises 15 residues. The CDR3 is CASSQDGGQGYGDTF. CDR3 coding DNA: TGTGCCAGCAGCCAAGACGGGGGACAGGGTTATGGCGACACCTTC.

This clonotype appeared many times. The CDR3, as DNA: TGTGCCAGCAGCTTAGCGAGTAGCGCTAACACAGATACGCAGTATTTT. Amino acids: CASSLASSANTDTQYF. This sequence joins TRBV7-2 and TRBJ2-3, with D possibly being TRBD2 (5 bases). Between the trimmed V and J ends, which lost 0 bases and 2 bases, there was a span of 12 bases. The CDR3 has 16 amino acids. Looked up from germline, CDR1 is SGHTA and CDR2 is FQGNSA.

In this sample, this clonotype turned up many times. This rearrangement joins TRBV5-6 to TRBJ2-1; 9 bases match TRBD2. V lost 2 bases to trimming and J lost 3 bases; unmatched junction nucleotides: 3. CDR1 SGHDT and CDR2 YYEEEE come from the germline V gene. This CDR3 spans 15 amino acids. The CDR3 DNA reads as TGTGCCAGCAGCTTCCCTAGCGGGAACTACAATGAGCAGTTCTTC. Amino acid sequence: CASSFPSGNYNEQFF.

This clonotype has just a few counts. V gene TRBV14 combines with J gene TRBJ2-1; D gene ambiguous. In germline, CDR1 is SGHDN, CDR2 FVKESK. The CDR3 consists of 15 residues. V lost 0 bases and J 0 bases, leaving 6 bases between the germline ends. Here the CDR3 reads CASSQDHSSYNEQFF. CDR3 in DNA: TGTGCCAGCAGCCAAGACCACAGCTCCTACAATGAGCAGTTCTTC. The complete variable domain, with remaining parts taken from reference TRBV14 and TRBJ2-1, reads EAGVTQFPSHSVIEKGQTVTLRCDPISGHDNLYWYRRVMGKEIKFLLHFVKESKQDESGMPNNRFLAERTGGTYSTLKVQPAELEDSGVYFCASSQDHSSYNEQFFGPGTRLTVL.

This clonotype has a count of ten or more. The rearrangement links TRBV28 to TRBJ2-5, with 8 bases fitting TRBD1. V lost 6 bases, J lost 4 bases, and 10 bases stayed unmatched. Germline values: CDR1 MDHEN, CDR2 SYDVKM. This CDR3 is 15 amino acids long. The CDR3 DNA is TGTGCCAGCAGGCCCCAGGGACAGGATGGAGAGACCCAGTACTTC. Its translation is CASRPQGQDGETQYF.

Many counts were recorded for this clonotype. This rearrangement joins TRBV6-5 to TRBJ2-5, with D unresolved. Trimming took off 2 bases at V and 1 base at J, with 8 bases between the two ends. The CDR3 consists of 14 residues. CDR1 is MNHEY and CDR2 is SVGAGI in the germline V gene. CDR3: CASSYVGRQETQYF. The CDR3 nucleotides read TGTGCCAGCAGTTACGTCGGCCGCCAAGAGACCCAGTACTTC.

The sample holds many counts of this clonotype. This chain joins TRBV6-1 and TRBJ2-2; no clear D. The germline CDR1 and CDR2 sequences are MNHNS and SASEGT. V lost 11 bases and J 1 base, leaving 14 bases between the germline ends. The CDR3 covers 14 residues. CDR3 region: CAARGPVNTGELFF. The DNA for the CDR3 is TGTGCCGCCCGTGGGCCGGTGAACACCGGGGAGCTGTTTTTT.

This clonotype was seen ten or more times. V and J are TRBV20-1 and TRBJ2-3; no reliable D call. This CDR3 contains 14 residues. In germline, CDR1 is DFQATT, CDR2 SNEGSKA (reference sequence). Trimming took 4 bases from V and 4 from J, leaving 15 bases between them. The CDR3 nucleotides are TGCAGTGCTAAAAGGACCCTTCCATCAGATACGCAGTATTTT. It yields the protein CSAKRTLPSDTQYF.